The clone carrying this T cell receptor (beta chain) came up many times. V shed 4 bases and J 6 bases; nucleotides not matched to a gene: 6. The CDR3 runs to 14 residues. CDR1 and CDR2 from the germline V gene are MDHEN and SYDVKM. TCR beta CDR3 regions were amplified from RNA. A set of HTBI primers served as the primers for a first-round RT-PCR of the TCR CDR3. In TCRdb, the multiplex PCR reads were re-called with MiXCR into one record per CDR3 protein. The sample yields 330,000 or so distinct CDR3 sequences, approximately 18% seen once. This record belongs to a study of T cells in Graves' hyperthyroidism and ophthalmopathy.

Sequencing was done on a sample of blood. V and J are TRBV28 and TRBJ2-3; TRBD2 matches at 8 bases. The sequence came from a man aged 50-60 years with Graves' ophthalmopathy. The DNA for the CDR3 is TGTGCCAGCAGTTCTGGACTAGCTTTGGATACGCAGTATTTT. It translates to CASSSGLALDTQYF.